This T cell receptor beta chain was recovered during a study of spatial heterogeneity in lung cancer. Notes on the study in general: More often at tumor resection than at routine follow-up, ubiquitous expanded tumor TCRs were detected in the blood.

This sample's time point: blood at routine non-recurrence follow-up after resection. Per the germline V gene, CDR1 is MNHEY and CDR2 is SVGEGT. The length of the CDR3 is 16 residues. TCRdb passed the 5' RACE reads through MiXCR, listing each CDR3 protein once. The sample lists tens of thousands of distinct CDR3 sequences, about 9.8% occurring once. In this sample, this clonotype turned up many times. What it recognizes is unknown. Sequence at one end of the junction differs from germline and may be a read error. The material sequenced was PBMCs, taken at follow-up. The J gene is TRBJ2-5, the V gene TRBV6-2 or TRBV6-3, with 9 bases aligning to TRBD2. The receptor was derived from a male donor with early-stage non-small cell lung cancer. In nucleotides, the CDR3 is TGTGCCAGCAGTTACTCGATGTCTCCAGCGGGGGGCCCGGTGAACTTC. Its protein product is CASSYSMSPAGGPVNF.